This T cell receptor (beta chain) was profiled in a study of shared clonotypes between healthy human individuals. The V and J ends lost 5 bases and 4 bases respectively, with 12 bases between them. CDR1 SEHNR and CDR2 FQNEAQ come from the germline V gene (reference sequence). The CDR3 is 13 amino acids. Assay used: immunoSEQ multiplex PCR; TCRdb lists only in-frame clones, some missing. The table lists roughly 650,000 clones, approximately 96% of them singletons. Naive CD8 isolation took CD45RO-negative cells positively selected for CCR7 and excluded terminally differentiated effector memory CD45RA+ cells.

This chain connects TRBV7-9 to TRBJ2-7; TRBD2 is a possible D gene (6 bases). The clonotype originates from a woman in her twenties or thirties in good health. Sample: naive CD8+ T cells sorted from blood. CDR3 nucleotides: TGTGCCAGCAGCGAACCTCTAGCGTACGAGCAGTACTTC. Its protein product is CASSEPLAYEQYF.